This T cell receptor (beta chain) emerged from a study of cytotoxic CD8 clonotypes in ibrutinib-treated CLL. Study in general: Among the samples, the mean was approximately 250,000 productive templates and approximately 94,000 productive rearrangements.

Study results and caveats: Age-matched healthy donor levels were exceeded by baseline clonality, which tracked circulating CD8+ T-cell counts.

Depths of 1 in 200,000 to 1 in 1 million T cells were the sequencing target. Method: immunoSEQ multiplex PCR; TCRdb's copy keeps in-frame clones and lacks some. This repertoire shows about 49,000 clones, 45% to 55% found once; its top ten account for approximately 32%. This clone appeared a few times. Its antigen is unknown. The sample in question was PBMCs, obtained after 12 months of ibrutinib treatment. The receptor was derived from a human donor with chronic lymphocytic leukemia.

The CDR3 loop reads CASSDRNTGGYGYTF. DNA of the CDR3: TGTGCCAGCAGCGATCGGAATACAGGGGGCTATGGCTACACCTTC. The genes are TRBV5-6 and TRBJ1-2; 8 nucleotides line up with TRBD1. The CDR3 spans 15 residues. J lost 4 bases, V lost 4 bases, and 9 bases had no gene match. CDR1 is SGHDT, CDR2 YYEEEE, per germline.